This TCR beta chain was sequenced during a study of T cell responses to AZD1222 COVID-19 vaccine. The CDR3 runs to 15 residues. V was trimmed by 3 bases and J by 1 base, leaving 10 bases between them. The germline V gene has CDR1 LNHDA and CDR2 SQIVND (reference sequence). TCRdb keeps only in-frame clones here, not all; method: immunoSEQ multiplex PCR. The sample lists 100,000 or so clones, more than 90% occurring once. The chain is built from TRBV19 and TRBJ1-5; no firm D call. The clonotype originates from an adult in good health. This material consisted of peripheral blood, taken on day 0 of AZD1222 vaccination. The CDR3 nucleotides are TGTGCCAGTAGTATCGGAACAATAAGCAATCAGCCCCAGCATTTT. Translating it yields CASSIGTISNQPQHF.